This TCR beta chain derives from a study of OX40 agonist ivuxolimab in advanced cancers. Study as a whole: There were three patients with partial responses, one having hepatocellular carcinoma and two cutaneous melanoma.

Study conclusions and caveats: The authors did not determine the antigen specificity of the expanded peripheral T cells. Researchers report that CD8+ T cells had, on average, more expanded clones than CD4+. At 0.1 to 3.0 mg/kg, clonal expansion of CD4+ and CD8+ blood T cells had occurred by week 6.

V was clipped by 0 bases and J by 0 bases, with 9 bases between them. Germline CDR1 and CDR2: MGHRA and YSYEKL. The CDR3 loop spans 15 amino acids. Sequencing was performed with immunoSEQ multiplex PCR; in TCRdb, only in-frame clones are kept and a portion is missing. The profile shows just over 90,000 clones, 94% of them singletons. For this clone: Antigen unknown.

Sample: CD4+ or CD8+ T cells sorted from blood, taken in a trial of the OX40 agonist ivuxolimab. This sequence was found in an adult with an advanced solid tumor such as melanoma, head and neck, liver or kidney cancer. The genes are TRBV4-1 and TRBJ2-7; TRBD1 is a possible D gene (5 bases). CDR3 amino acids: CASSQDAGYSYEQYF. CDR3 nucleotide sequence: TGCGCCAGCAGCCAAGACGCAGGGTACTCCTACGAGCAGTACTTC.